This TCR beta chain appears in the sequencing data of a study of cytomegalovirus exposure and HLA in healthy donors. Study in general: An earlier analysis identified more than 95 million unique TCR beta sequences in 170 million or so T cells. Early released data had around 79 million unique TCRs, all coming from HLA-typed donors. Study outcomes and limitations: Equally common other TCR beta chains were less clonally expanded than HLA-associated ones, a later analysis found.

Trimming pared 5 bases from V and 2 bases from J, leaving 10 bases between. Germline-derived CDR1 and CDR2 are LNHDA and SQIVND (reference sequence). CDR3 length: 14 residues. Primers: 60 Vbeta forward and 13 Jbeta reverse. TCRdb's copy holds only in-frame clones and misses some; the assay was immunoSEQ multiplex PCR. The table lists 130,000 or so clones, around 70% of them singletons. About this clone: The antigen remains unidentified.

The receptor was derived from a man in his forties in good health and CMV-seropositive. V usage is TRBV19 and J usage is TRBJ1-5; the D gene is possibly TRBD1 (5 bases). What was sequenced was PBMCs. Here the CDR3 DNA reads TGTGCCAGTAGTTTTCAACAGGGCAATCAGCCCCAGCATTTT. This sequence encodes CASSFQQGNQPQHF.